The 5 T cell receptor beta chains listed next were all sequenced from one sample in a study of T cells expressing NK-cell markers. TCRdb re-called the 5' RACE reads and catalogs CDR3 proteins one per entry, DNA excluded. Here the sample table reports 350,000 to 450,000 distinct CDR3 sequences. The material sequenced was blood T cells: a sorted CD56 or NKG2C T cell subset, CD4+ or CD8+ T cells, or bulk PBMC T cells (not recorded which). The source is a man between 18 and 69 years old in good health.

The chain carries TRBV18 and TRBJ2-3; TCRdb lists TRBD1, though no DNA is available to test this call. The CDR3 loop spans 16 amino acids. Germline CDR1 KGHSH, CDR2 LQKENI. CDR3 loop: CASSPQGNSRTDTQYF.

The chain carries TRBV6-2 or TRBV6-3 and TRBJ2-7; no DNA is available, so the TRBD1 call from TCRdb remains unchecked. This CDR3 region has 15 residues. Germline V gives CDR1 MNHEY, CDR2 SVGEGT. The chain's CDR3 is CASNNPGQRPYEQYF.

V and J are TRBV5-1 and TRBJ2-3; TCRdb's assignment of TRBD2 cannot be checked, as there is no DNA. Germline V gene data show CDR1 as SGHRS and CDR2 as YFSETQ. The CDR3 is made up of 18 amino acids. The CDR3 loop reads CASSLAGTSGSRTDTQYF.

The rearrangement links TRBV20-1 to TRBJ2-1; the TCRdb call, TRBD1, lacks DNA for checking. The germline V gene encodes CDR1 DFQATT and CDR2 SNEGSKA (reference sequence). This CDR3 region has 12 residues. The CDR3 sequence: CSATGPNNEQFF.

This chain joins TRBV7-3 and TRBJ2-1; the TCRdb call, TRBD2, lacks DNA for checking. There are 16 residues in the CDR3. CDR1 SGHTA and CDR2 FQGTGA come from the germline V gene. CDR3 protein: CASSLNSRGSYNEQFF.